This TCR beta chain was recorded in a study of blood T cell repertoires in COVID-19. Overall study context: Samples taken during acute and convalescent COVID-19 were collected in the United States, Italy and Spain. In each case, the material was cDNA or gDNA derived from T cells, B-cell-depleted T cells, or PBMCs.

Losses at the gene ends were 8 bases for V and 2 bases for J; bases not matched to a gene: 3. The germline gives CDR1 LNHDA, CDR2 SQIVND (reference sequence). The CDR3 covers 15 residues. Authors' analysis steps: Reference gene primer amplification gave nucleated cell count estimates. This table comes from immunoSEQ multiplex PCR, and its TCRdb copy is limited to in-frame clones, with some not included. V and J calls plus clone size are reproduced from that table; the DNA served to infer D and trimming. The sample yields 90,000 to 100,000 clones, around 85% seen once. The V gene is TRBV19, the J gene TRBJ2-6; TRBD2 agrees at 10 bases. The sequence was collected from a woman in her sixties with acute or convalescent COVID-19. The sequenced sample was peripheral blood. As DNA, the CDR3 is TGTGCCAGTGCTAGCGGGGGCGCTGGGGCCAACGTCCTGACTTTC. Encoded protein: CASASGGAGANVLTF.